This TCR beta chain was sequenced for a study of blood T cell repertoires in COVID-19. In the study overall: Acute and convalescent COVID-19 samples came from the United States, Italy and Spain. T cells, B-cell-depleted T cells, or PBMCs provided the cDNA or gDNA that served as material.

Original analysis: Using reference gene primer amplification, nucleated cell counts were estimated. The method was immunoSEQ multiplex PCR; TCRdb's version includes in-frame clones alone and lacks a portion of them. D and trimming come from the DNA, and the V and J calls and clone size come from that table. The sample holds around 140,000 clones, less than 90% seen once. Between the trimmed V and J ends, which lost 5 bases and 2 bases, there was a span of 13 bases. CDR3 size: 14 residues. CDR1 is MDHEN and CDR2 is SYDVKM in the germline V gene. Patients of the Seattle cohort, enrolled during active infection, were followed longitudinally.

Material for sequencing was peripheral blood. V usage is TRBV28 and J usage is TRBJ2-7; maybe TRBD1 (5 bases). This TCR came from a man between 25 and 39 years old with COVID-19, enrolled during active disease. Here the CDR3 reads CASSPTEVPYEQYF. CDR3 DNA: TGTGCCAGCAGTCCGACAGAAGTCCCCTACGAGCAGTACTTC.